The 6 T cell receptor beta chains in this list originate from one sample, sequenced in a study of blood T cell repertoires in COVID-19. Generated by immunoSEQ multiplex PCR, the TCRdb table keeps only in-frame clones and is missing some. The sample holds 80,000 to 100,000 clones, about 91% seen once. Sequenced input: peripheral blood. All receptors derive from a man in his fifties or sixties with COVID-19, enrolled during active disease.

This clone was counted a single time. The V gene is TRBV19, the J gene TRBJ1-1; 9 nucleotides agree with TRBD1. The germline V gene has CDR1 LNHDA and CDR2 SQIVND (reference sequence). The V segment lost 3 bases and the J segment 1 base; nucleotides outside the gene matches: 3. The CDR3 totals 15 residues. The CDR3 spells CASSIVQGANTEAFF. CDR3 bases: TGTGCCAGTAGTATCGTACAGGGGGCGAACACTGAAGCTTTCTTT.

The chain couples TRBV19 to TRBJ1-5; TRBD1 matches 10 bases. There are 15 residues in the CDR3. Germline values: CDR1 LNHDA, CDR2 SQIVND (reference sequence). J gave up 5 bases and V 5 bases, and 6 bases lay outside the gene matches. The CDR3, as DNA: TGTGCCAGTAGTGAGGTAGGGACAGGGGATCAGCCCCAGCATTTT. Encoded protein: CASSEVGTGDQPQHF.

The V gene is TRBV28, the J gene TRBJ2-1; a weak D match, TRBD1 (6 bases). V was trimmed by 6 bases and J by 2 bases, leaving 11 bases between them. This CDR3 region has 14 residues. Germline CDR1 is MDHEN and CDR2 is SYDVKM. As DNA, the CDR3 is TGTGCCAGCAGGCCCCGGGACACCTACAATGAGCAGTTCTTC. Translated: CASRPRDTYNEQFF.

The CDR3 bases are TGTGCCAGCAGCGCCTCACTAGCGGGGGGCTCCCCCTACGAGCAGTACTTC. As protein: CASSASLAGGSPYEQYF. The J gene is TRBJ2-7, the V gene TRBV9; TRBD2 agrees at 12 bases. This CDR3 comprises 17 residues. The junction had 9 bases not matched to a gene; V was cut back by 3 bases and J by 2 bases. Per the germline V gene, CDR1 is SGDLS and CDR2 is YYNGEE.

The chain is built from TRBV7-6 and TRBJ1-3; TRBD1 is a possible D gene (6 bases). Germline CDR1 and CDR2: SGHVS and FNYEAQ. The CDR3 has 18 residues. V shed 1 base and J shed 1 base, with 17 bases lying between them. Here the CDR3 DNA reads TGTGCCAGCAGCTTAGGGACAGTTCTATCATCGTCTGGAAACACCATATATTTT. Translating it yields CASSLGTVLSSSGNTIYF.

This chain links TRBV6-5 with TRBJ1-2, with a possible D match to TRBD1 (6 bases). Germline V gene sequence: CDR1 MNHEY, CDR2 SVGAGI. Trimming removed 8 bases from V and 7 bases from J, with 17 bases in between. The CDR3 loop spans 13 amino acids. The chain's CDR3 is CASVHREAFGYTF. CDR3 sequence (DNA): TGTGCCAGCGTTCACAGGGAAGCTTTTGGCTACACCTTC.